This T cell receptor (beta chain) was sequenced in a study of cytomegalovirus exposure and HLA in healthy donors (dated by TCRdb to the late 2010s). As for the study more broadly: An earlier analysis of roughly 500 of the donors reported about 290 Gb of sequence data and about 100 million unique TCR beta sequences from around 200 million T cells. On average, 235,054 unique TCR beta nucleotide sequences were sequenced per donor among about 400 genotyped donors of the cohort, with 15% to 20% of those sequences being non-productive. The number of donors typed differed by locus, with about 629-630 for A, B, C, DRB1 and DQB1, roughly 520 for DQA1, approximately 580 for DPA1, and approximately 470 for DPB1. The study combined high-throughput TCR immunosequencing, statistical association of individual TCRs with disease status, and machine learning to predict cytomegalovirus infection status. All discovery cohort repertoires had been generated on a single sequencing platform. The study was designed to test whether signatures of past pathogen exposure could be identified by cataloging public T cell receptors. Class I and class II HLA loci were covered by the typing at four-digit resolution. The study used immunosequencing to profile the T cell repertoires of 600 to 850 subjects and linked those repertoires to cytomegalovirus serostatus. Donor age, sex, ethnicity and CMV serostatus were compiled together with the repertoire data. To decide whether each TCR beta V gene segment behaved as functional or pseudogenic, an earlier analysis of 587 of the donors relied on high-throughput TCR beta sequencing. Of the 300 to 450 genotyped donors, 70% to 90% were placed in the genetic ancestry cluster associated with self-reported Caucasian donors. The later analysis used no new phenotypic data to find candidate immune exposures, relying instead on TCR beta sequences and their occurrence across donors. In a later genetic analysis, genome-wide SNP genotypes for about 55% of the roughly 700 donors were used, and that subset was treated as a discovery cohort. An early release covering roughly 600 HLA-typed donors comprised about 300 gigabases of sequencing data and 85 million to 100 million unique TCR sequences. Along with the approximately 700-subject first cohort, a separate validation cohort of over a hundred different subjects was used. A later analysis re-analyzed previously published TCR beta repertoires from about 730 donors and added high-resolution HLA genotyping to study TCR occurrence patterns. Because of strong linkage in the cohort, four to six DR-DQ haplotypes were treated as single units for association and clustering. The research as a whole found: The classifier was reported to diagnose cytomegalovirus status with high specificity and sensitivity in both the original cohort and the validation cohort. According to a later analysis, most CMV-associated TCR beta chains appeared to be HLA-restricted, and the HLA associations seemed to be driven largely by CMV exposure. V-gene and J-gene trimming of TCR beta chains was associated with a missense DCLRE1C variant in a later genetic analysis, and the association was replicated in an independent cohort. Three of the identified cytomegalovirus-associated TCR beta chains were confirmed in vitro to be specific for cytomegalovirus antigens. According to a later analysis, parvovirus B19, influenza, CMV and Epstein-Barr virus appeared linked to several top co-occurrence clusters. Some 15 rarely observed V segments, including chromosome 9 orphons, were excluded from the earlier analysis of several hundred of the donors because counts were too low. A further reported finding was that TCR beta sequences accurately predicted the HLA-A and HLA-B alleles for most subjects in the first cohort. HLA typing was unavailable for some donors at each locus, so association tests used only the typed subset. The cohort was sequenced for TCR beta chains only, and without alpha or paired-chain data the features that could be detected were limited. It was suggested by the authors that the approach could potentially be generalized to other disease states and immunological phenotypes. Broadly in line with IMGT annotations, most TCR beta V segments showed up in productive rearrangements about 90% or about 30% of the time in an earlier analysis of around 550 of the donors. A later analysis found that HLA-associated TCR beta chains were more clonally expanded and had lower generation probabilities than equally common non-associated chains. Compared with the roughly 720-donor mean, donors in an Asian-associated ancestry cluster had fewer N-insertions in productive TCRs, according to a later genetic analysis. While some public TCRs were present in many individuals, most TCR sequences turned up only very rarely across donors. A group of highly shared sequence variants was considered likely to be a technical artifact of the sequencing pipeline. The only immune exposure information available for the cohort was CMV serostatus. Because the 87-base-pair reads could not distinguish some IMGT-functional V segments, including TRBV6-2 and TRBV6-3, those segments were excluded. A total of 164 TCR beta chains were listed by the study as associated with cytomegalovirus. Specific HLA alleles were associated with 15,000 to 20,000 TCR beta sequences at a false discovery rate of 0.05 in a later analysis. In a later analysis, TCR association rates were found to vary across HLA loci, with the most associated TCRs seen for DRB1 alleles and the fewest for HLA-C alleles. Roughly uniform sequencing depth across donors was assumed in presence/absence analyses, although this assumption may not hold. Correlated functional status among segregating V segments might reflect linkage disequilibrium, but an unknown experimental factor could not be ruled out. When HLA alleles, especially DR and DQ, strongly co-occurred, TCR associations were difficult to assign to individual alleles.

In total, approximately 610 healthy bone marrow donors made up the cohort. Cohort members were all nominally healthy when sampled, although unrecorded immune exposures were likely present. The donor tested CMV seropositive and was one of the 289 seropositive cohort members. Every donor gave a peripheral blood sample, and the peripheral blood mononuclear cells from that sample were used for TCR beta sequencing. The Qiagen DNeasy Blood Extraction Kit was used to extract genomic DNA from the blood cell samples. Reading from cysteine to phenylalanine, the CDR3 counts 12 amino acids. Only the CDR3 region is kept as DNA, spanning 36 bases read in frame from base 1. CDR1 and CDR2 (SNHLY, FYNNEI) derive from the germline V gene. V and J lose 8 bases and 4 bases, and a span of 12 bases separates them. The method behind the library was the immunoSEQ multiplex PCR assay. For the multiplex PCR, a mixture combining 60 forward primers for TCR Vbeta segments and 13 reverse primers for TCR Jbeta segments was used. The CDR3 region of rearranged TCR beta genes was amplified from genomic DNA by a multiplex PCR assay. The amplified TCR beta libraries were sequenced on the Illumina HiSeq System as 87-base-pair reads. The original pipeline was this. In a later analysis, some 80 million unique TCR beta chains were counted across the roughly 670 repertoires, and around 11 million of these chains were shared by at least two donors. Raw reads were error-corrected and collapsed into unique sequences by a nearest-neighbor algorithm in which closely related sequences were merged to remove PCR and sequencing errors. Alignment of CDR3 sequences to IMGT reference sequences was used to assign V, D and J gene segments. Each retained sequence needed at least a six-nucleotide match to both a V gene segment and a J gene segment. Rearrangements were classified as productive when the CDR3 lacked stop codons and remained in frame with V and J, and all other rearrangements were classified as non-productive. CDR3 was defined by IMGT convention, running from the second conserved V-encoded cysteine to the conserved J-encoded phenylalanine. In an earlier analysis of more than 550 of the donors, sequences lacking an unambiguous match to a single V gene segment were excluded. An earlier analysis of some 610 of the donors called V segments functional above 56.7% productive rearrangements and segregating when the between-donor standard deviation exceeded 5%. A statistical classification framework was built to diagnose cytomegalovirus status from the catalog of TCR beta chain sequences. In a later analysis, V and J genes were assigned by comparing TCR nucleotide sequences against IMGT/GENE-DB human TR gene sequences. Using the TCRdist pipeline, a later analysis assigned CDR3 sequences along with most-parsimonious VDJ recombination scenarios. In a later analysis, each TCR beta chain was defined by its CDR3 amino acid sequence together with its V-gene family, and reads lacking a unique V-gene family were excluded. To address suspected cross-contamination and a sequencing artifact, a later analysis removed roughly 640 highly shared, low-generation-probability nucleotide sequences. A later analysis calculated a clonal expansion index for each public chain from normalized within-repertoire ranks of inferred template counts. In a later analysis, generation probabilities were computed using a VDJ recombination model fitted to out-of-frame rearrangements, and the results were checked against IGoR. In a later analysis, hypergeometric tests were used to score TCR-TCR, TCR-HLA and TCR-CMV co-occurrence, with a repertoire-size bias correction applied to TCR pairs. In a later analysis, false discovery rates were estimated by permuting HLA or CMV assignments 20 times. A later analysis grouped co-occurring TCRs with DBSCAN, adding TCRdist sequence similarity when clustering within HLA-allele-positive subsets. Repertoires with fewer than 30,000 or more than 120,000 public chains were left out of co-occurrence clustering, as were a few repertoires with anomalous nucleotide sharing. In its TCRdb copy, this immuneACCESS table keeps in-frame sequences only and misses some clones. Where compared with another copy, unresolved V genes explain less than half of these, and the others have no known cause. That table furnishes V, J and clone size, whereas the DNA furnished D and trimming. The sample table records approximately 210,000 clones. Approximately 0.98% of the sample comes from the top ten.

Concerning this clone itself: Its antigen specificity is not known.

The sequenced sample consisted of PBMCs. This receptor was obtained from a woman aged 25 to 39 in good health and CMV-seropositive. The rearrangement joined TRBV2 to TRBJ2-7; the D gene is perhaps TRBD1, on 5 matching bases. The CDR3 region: CASGQGRYEQYF. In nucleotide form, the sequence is TGTGCCAGCGGTCAGGGAAGGTACGAGCAGTACTTC. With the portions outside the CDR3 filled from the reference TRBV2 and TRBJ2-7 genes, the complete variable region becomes EPEVTQTPSHQVTQMGQEVILRCVPISNHLYFYWYRQILGQKVEFLVSFYNNEISEKSEIFDDQFSVERPDGSNFTLKIRSTKLEDSAMYFCASGQGRYEQYFGPGTRLTVT.